This T cell receptor (beta chain) was obtained from a study of shared clonotypes between healthy human individuals. At the level of the study: Those who served as donors were two women and a few men between the ages of 18 and 49.

The germline V gene encodes CDR1 LNHDA and CDR2 SQIVND (reference sequence). Germline trimming cut 1 base from V and 4 bases from J; bases unmatched to any gene: 4. This CDR3 has 16 amino acids. This clone was recorded a few times. Its target is not known. General observations from the study: Clonotypes shared by all four donors outscored non-shared clonotypes in generation probability.

Sorted-subset replicate PCRs used about 0.2 ug DNA, about 30,000 T cell genomes. Libraries were prepared by immunoSEQ multiplex PCR; TCRdb keeps only in-frame clonotypes and omits some of them. The sample records under 2.5 million clones, roughly 92% being singletons. All the donors were Caucasian adults who lived in Nashville, Tennessee. This sequence originates from a man in his late teens or twenties in good health. Some clones in this sample may be carry-over from other donors' samples. This chain connects TRBV19 to TRBJ1-5, with TRBD1 matching 10 bases. Sequencing was performed on naive CD4+ T cells from PBMCs. Stated subset: CD45RA+ positively selected. The CDR3 reads CASSIVWGQGNQPQHF. In nucleotides, the CDR3 is TGTGCCAGTAGTATAGTTTGGGGACAGGGGAATCAGCCCCAGCATTTT.